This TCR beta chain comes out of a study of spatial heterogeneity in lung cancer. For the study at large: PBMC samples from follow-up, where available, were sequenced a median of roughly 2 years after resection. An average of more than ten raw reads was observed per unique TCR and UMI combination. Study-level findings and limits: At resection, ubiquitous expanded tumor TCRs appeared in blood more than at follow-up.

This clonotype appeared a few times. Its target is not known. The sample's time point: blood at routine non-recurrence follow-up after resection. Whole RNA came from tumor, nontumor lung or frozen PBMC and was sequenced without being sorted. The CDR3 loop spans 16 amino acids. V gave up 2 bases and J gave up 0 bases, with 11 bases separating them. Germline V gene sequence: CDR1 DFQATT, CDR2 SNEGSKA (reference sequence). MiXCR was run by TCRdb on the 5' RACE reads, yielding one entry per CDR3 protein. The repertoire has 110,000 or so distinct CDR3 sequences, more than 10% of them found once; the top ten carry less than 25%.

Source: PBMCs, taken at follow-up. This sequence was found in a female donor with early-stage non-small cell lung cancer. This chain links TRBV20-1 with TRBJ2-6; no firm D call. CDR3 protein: CSARNAVNSGANVLTF. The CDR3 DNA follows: TGCAGTGCTAGAAATGCGGTAAACTCTGGGGCCAACGTCCTGACTTTC.